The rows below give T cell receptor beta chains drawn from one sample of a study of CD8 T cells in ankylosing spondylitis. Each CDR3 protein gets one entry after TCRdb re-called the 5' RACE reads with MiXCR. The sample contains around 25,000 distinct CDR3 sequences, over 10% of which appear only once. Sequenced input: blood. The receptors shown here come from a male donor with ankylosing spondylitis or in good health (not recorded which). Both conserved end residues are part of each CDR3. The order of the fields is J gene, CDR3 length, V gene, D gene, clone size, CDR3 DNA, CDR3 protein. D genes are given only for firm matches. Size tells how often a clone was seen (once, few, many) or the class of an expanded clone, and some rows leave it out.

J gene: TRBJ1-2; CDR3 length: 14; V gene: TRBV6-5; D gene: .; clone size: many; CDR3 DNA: TGTGCCAGCAGTTACGGGGGTACCAGATATGGCTACACCTTC; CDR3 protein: CASSYGGTRYGYTF
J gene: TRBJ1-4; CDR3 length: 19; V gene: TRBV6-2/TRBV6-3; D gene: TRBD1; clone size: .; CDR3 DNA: TGTGCCAGCAGACTCCTTGCCGGGACAGGGGGACCAACTAATGAAAAACTGTTTTTT; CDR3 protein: CASRLLAGTGGPTNEKLFF
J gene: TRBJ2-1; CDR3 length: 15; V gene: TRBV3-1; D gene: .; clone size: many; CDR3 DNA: TGTGCCAGCAGCCGTTCCGGACTGATCTACAATGAGCAGTTCTTC; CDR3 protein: CASSRSGLIYNEQFF
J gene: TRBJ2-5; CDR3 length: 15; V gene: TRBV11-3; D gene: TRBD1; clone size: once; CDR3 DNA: TGTGCCAGCAGCTCCGGACAGGGGCTATCAGAGACCCAGTACTTC; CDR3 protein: CASSSGQGLSETQYF
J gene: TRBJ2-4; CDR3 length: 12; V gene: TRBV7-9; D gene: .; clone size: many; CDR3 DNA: TGTGCCAGCAGCTTACTGGAAAACATTCAGTACTTC; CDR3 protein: CASSLLENIQYF
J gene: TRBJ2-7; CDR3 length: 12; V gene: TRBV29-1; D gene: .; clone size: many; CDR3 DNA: TGCAGCGCTGGGCATTACTCCTACGAGCAGTACTTC; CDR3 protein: CSAGHYSYEQYF
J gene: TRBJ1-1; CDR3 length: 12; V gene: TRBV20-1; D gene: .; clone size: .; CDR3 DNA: TGCAGTGCGATCGCCACGAACACTGAAGTTTTCTTT; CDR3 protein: CSAIATNTEVFF
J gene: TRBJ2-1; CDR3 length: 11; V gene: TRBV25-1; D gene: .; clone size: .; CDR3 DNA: TGTGCCAGCAGTGTGGGAGATGAGCAGTTCTTC; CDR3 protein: CASSVGDEQFF
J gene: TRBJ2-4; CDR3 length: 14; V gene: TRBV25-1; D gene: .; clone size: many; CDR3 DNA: TGTGCCAGCAGTGGCCAGGGGGCCAAAAACATTCAGTACTTC; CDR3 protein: CASSGQGAKNIQYF
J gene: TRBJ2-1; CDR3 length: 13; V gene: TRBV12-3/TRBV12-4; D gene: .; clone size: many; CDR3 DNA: TGTGCCAGCAGTTTAGCCGGAGTCAATGAGCAGTTCTTC; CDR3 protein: CASSLAGVNEQFF
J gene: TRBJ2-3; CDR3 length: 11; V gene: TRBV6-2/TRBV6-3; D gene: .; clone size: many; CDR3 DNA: TGTGCCAGCAGTCAAGGACTCTCCCAGTATTTT; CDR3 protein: CASSQGLSQYF
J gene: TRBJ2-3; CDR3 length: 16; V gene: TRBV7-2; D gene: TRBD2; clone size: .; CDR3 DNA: TGTGCCAGCAGCTTAGGTCGGTCCGGGGGGGCTAGGGCGCAGTATTTT; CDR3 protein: CASSLGRSGGARAQYF
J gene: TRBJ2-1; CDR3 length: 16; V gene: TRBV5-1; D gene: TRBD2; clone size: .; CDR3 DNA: TGCGCCAGCAGCCTAGGACTAGCAAACTCCTACAATGAGCAGTTCTTC; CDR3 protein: CASSLGLANSYNEQFF
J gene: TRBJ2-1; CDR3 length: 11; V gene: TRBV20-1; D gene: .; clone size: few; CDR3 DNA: TGCAGTCCGGGACAAAACAATGAGCAGTTCTTC; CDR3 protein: CSPGQNNEQFF
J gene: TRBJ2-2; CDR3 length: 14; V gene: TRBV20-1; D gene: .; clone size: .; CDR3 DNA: TGCAGAGGAGAAACGGGAGTTGGGACCGGGGAGCTGTTTTTT; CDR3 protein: CRGETGVGTGELFF
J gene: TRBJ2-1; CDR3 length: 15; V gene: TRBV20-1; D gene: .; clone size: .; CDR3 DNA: TGCAGTGCTAGAAAGGTCGGACGTCTTGAGAATGAGCAGTTCTTC; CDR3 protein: CSARKVGRLENEQFF
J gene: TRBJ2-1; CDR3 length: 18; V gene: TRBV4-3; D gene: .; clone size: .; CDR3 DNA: TGCGCCAGCAGCCAAGGACTCGCCAGAACAGGTTCCTACAATGAGCAGTTCTTC; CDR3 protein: CASSQGLARTGSYNEQFF
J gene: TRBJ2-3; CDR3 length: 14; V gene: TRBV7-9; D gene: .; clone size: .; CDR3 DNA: TGTGCCAGCAGCCTTTACCGTTCGGCAGATACGCAGTATTTT; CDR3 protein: CASSLYRSADTQYF
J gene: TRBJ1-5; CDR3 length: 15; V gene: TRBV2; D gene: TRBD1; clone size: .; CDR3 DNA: TGTGCCAGCAGTGAAGACAGGGGGCATCGGCAGCCCCAGCATTTT; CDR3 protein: CASSEDRGHRQPQHF
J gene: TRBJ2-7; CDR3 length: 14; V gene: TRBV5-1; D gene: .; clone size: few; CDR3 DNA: TGCGCCAGCAGCTTATCACAGGGACCCTACGAGCAGTACTTC; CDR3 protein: CASSLSQGPYEQYF
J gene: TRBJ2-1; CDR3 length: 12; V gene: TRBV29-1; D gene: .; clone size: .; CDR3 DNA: TGCAGCGTTGTACGAGAAGACAATGAGCAGTTCTTC; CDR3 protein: CSVVREDNEQFF
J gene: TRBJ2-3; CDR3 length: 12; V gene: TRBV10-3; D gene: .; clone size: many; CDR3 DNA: TGTGCCATCAGTGTCAGCACAGATACGCAGTATTTT; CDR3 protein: CAISVSTDTQYF